Below, 32 T cell receptor beta chains from the same sample are listed, as sequenced in a study of a mutant IDH1 vaccine in newly diagnosed glioma. The method was immunoSEQ multiplex PCR; TCRdb's version includes in-frame clones alone and lacks a portion of them. The data hold 33,000 or so clones, with around three quarters observed a single time. Which antigens these TCRs recognize remains unknown. Regarding time point: week 35, safety follow-up. Each dose delivered 300 ug of mutant IDH1 20-mer peptide subcutaneously with imiquimod. The sequences come from PBMCs, collected from a glioma patient whose treatment included an IDH1 peptide vaccine. The receptors here all came from a woman between 25 and 40 years old with glioma. Some clones in this sample may be carry-over from other donors' samples.

This clone was seen just once. The chain carries TRBV6-5 and TRBJ1-1; TRBD1 matches 7 bases. The CDR3 runs to 12 residues. The V gene's germline CDR1 is MNHEY and CDR2 SVGAGI. J lost 8 bases, V lost 4 bases, and 4 bases had no gene match. CDR3 DNA sequence: TGTGCCAGCAGTTTCGAGGGGGCGGAAGCTTTCTTT. It specifies CASSFEGAEAFF.

The rearrangement joins TRBV13 to TRBJ1-2; 9 nucleotides align to TRBD1. The CDR3 covers 19 residues. Losses at the gene ends were 4 bases for V and 1 base for J; bases not matched to a gene: 16. Germline V lookup: CDR1 PRHDT, CDR2 FYEKMQ (reference sequence). The CDR3 sequence: CASSSNIPTDRGNNYGYTF. The CDR3 region has the DNA TGTGCCAGCAGCTCAAATATCCCGACGGACAGGGGAAATAACTATGGCTACACCTTC.

The rearrangement joins TRBV5-6 to TRBJ2-3, with D perhaps TRBD2 (6 bases). The CDR3 length is 12 residues. Trimming shortened V by 4 bases and J by 6 bases, and 9 bases separated the two germline ends. Germline V gene data show CDR1 as SGHDT and CDR2 as YYEEEE. The CDR3: CASSTGTDTQYF. The DNA for the CDR3 is TGTGCCAGCAGCACCGGGACTGATACGCAGTATTTT.

The V and J genes are TRBV6-1 and TRBJ2-3; D gene ambiguous. Trimming stripped 6 bases from V and 4 bases from J, with 11 bases between. This CDR3 is 13 amino acids long. The V gene's germline CDR1 is MNHNS and CDR2 SASEGT. The CDR3 DNA sequence: TGTGCCAGCAGGACCTCGGGCGCAGATACGCAGTATTTT. Protein sequence: CASRTSGADTQYF.

The J gene is TRBJ1-1, the V gene TRBV6-5; D gene unclear. Germline CDR1 reads MNHEY; CDR2 reads SVGAGI. Trimming pared 11 bases from V and 10 bases from J, leaving 14 bases between. This CDR3 region has 10 residues. The DNA of the CDR3 is TGTGCCCATAAGCTCTGTGGAGCTTTCTTT. Protein product: CAHKLCGAFF.

The chain has TRBV5-6 and TRBJ2-5; D remains unclear. Germline CDR1 and CDR2: SGHDT and YYEEEE. There are 11 residues in the CDR3. V was pared by 2 bases and J by 5 bases, with 4 bases between. For the CDR3, the DNA is TGTGCCAGCAGCTTCGGGGAGACCCAGTACTTC. It translates to CASSFGETQYF.

V and J are TRBV30 and TRBJ1-5; D gene unclear. The CDR3 loop spans 15 amino acids. V lost 3 bases to trimming and J lost 0 bases, with 12 bases between them. The V gene's germline CDR1 is GTSNPN and CDR2 SVGIG (reference sequence). CDR3 amino acids: CAWSVGTDSNQPQHF. The CDR3 nucleotides read TGTGCCTGGAGCGTAGGAACAGATAGCAATCAGCCCCAGCATTTT. Full variable domain (outside the CDR3, taken from reference TRBV30 and TRBJ1-5): SQTIHQWPATLVQPVGSPLSLECTVEGTSNPNLYWYRQAAGRGLQLLFYSVGIGQISSEVPQNLSASRPQDRQFILSSKKLLLSDSGFYLCAWSVGTDSNQPQHFGDGTRLSIL.

The genes are TRBV25-1 and TRBJ1-2; the D gene is possibly TRBD1 (6 bases). Looked up from germline, CDR1 is MGHDK and CDR2 is SYGVNS. Trimming took off 3 bases at V and 6 bases at J, with 20 bases between the two ends. The CDR3 sequence is 16 residues long. CDR3 coding DNA: TGTGCCAGCAGTGAGTTTAGAACAGGGTCACGTCATGGCTACACCTTC. This gives the protein CASSEFRTGSRHGYTF.

V and J are TRBV10-1 and TRBJ2-1; no definite D call. This CDR3 has 14 amino acids. Between the trimmed V and J ends, which lost 4 bases and 5 bases, there was a span of 12 bases. Looked up from germline, CDR1 is WNHNN and CDR2 is SYGVQD (reference sequence). CDR3 protein: CASSAQDPNNEQFF. In nucleotides, the CDR3 is TGCGCCAGCAGTGCCCAGGACCCTAACAATGAGCAGTTCTTC.

There are a few counts of this clone. This chain connects TRBV6-1 to TRBJ1-2, with a possible D match to TRBD1 (5 bases). Trimming left V 5 bases short and J 10 bases short, with 8 bases between. CDR1 is MNHNS and CDR2 is SASEGT in the germline V gene. The CDR3 is 10 residues long. The CDR3, as DNA: TGTGCCAGCAGTCGAGGGGCCTACACCTTC. This translates into CASSRGAYTF.

CDR3 DNA: TGTGCCAGCAGTCCAGGGACCAGCAATGAGCAGTTCTTC. Residues: CASSPGTSNEQFF. V and J are TRBV6-5 and TRBJ2-1; D tentatively reads TRBD1 or TRBD2 (5 bases each). Trimming stripped 5 bases from V and 6 bases from J, with 11 bases between. Germline CDR1 is MNHEY and CDR2 is SVGAGI. The CDR3 loop spans 13 amino acids.

The chain joins TRBV18 to TRBJ2-2; D is unresolved. Trimming cost V 1 base and J 5 bases, with 11 bases left between them. The CDR3 has 15 amino acids. Germline CDR1 reads KGHSH; CDR2 reads LQKENI. This CDR3 reads CASSPQSTATGELFF. The DNA for the CDR3 is TGTGCCAGCTCACCACAGTCTACTGCTACCGGGGAGCTGTTTTTT.

The V and J genes are TRBV5-6 and TRBJ1-5; possibly TRBD1 for D (5 bases). The germline gives CDR1 SGHDT, CDR2 YYEEEE. The V and J ends lost 0 bases and 1 base respectively, with 11 bases between them. This CDR3 is built from 16 residues. CDR3 nucleotide sequence: TGTGCCAGCAGCTTGGCCGGGACGGTGAGCAATCAGCCCCAGCATTTT. Translating gives CASSLAGTVSNQPQHF.

This clone was seen a single time. The chain combines TRBV6-6 with TRBJ2-3; D gene ambiguous. V was clipped by 6 bases and J by 5 bases, with 6 bases between them. The CDR3 runs 11 residues. Germline V gives CDR1 MNHNY, CDR2 SVGAGI (reference sequence). The CDR3 nucleotides read TGTGCCAGCAGCCTCAGAGATACGCAGTATTTT. Amino acid sequence: CASSLRDTQYF.

The chain combines TRBV2 with TRBJ2-1, with TRBD1 matching over 7 bases. V dropped 6 bases and J dropped 0; count of bases not matched to a gene: 8. This CDR3 has 16 amino acids. CDR1 is SNHLY, CDR2 FYNNEI, per germline. The DNA of the CDR3 is TGTGCCAGCAGCCCAGAAGGGACAGCCTCCTACAATGAGCAGTTCTTC. Encoded protein: CASSPEGTASYNEQFF. Filled out from reference TRBV2 and TRBJ2-1, the complete variable domain reads EPEVTQTPSHQVTQMGQEVILRCVPISNHLYFYWYRQILGQKVEFLVSFYNNEISEKSEIFDDQFSVERPDGSNFTLKIRSTKLEDSAMYFCASSPEGTASYNEQFFGPGTRLTVL.

This chain links TRBV28 with TRBJ1-1; 10 bases agree with TRBD1. Germline assignment: CDR1 MDHEN and CDR2 SYDVKM. V was clipped by 6 bases and J by 0 bases; unmatched bases: 16. CDR3 length equals 19 residues. CDR3 coding DNA: TGTGCCAGCAGCTCCTCATCTTTGACAGGGGGCGTCCTGAACACTGAAGCTTTCTTT. Its protein product is CASSSSSLTGGVLNTEAFF.

The V call is TRBV10-3, the J call TRBJ1-1; TRBD1 might be the D (5 bases). The germline CDR1 and CDR2 sequences are ENHRY and SYGVKD. This CDR3 is built from 14 residues. V dropped 4 bases and J dropped 4 bases, with 13 bases sitting between them. Written as DNA, the CDR3 is TGTGCCATCAGTGTTGGGGGTCAGGCCACTGAAGCTTTCTTT. Translated, it gives CAISVGGQATEAFF.

The rearrangement uses TRBV6-6 and TRBJ2-7, with 11 bases lining up with TRBD2. V gave up 8 bases and J gave up 2 bases; unmatched junction bases: 2. The CDR3 runs to 13 residues. Germline CDR1 MNHNY, CDR2 SVGAGI (reference sequence). CDR3 nucleotide sequence: TGTGCCAGCCATAGCGGGGGGGCCTACGAGCAGTACTTC. Translation: CASHSGGAYEQYF.

The chain couples TRBV29-1 to TRBJ2-7; D is perhaps TRBD1 (5 bases). V shed 4 bases and J shed 0 bases, with 10 bases lying between them. CDR3 length: 13 amino acids. Germline CDR1 reads SQVTM; CDR2 reads ANQGSEA. In DNA form, the CDR3 reads TGCAGCGTTGGGCAGGGCAACTCCTACGAGCAGTACTTC. It codes for CSVGQGNSYEQYF.

The rearrangement links TRBV5-4 to TRBJ2-7, with TRBD2 identical over 8 bases. Germline V CDR1 and CDR2: SGHNT, YYREEE (reference sequence). V lost 0 bases and J lost 7; bases outside the gene matches: 12. The CDR3 length is 16 residues. CDR3 DNA: TGTGCCAGCAGCTTGGGGGGGCCTAGCGGGCGGGGGGAGCAGTACTTC. This sequence encodes CASSLGGPSGRGEQYF. Together with reference TRBV5-4 and TRBJ2-7, the CDR3 gives the full variable domain: ETGVTQSPTHLIKTRGQQVTLRCSSQSGHNTVSWYQQALGQGPQFIFQYYREEENGRGNFPPRFSGLQFPNYSSELNVNALELDDSALYLCASSLGGPSGRGEQYFGPGTRLTVT.

This clone was seen only a few times. This chain joins TRBV27 and TRBJ1-2, with D hard to call. The CDR3 totals 14 residues. V lost 3 bases to trimming and J lost 0 bases, with 8 bases between them. In germline, CDR1 is MNHEY, CDR2 SMNVEV (reference sequence). CDR3 in amino acids: CASSFVGPNYGYTF. In nucleotides, the CDR3 is TGTGCCAGCAGTTTCGTAGGCCCTAACTATGGCTACACCTTC.

The chain is built from TRBV10-1 and TRBJ2-6; D is ambiguous. Germline V gene sequence: CDR1 WNHNN, CDR2 SYGVQD (reference sequence). The CDR3 contains 13 residues. Trimming shortened V by 3 bases and J by 4 bases, and 4 bases separated the two germline ends. The CDR3 DNA reads as TGCGCCAGCAGTGATCCAGGGGCCAACGTCCTGACTTTC. It is translated as CASSDPGANVLTF.

This clone was counted once. The chain recombines TRBV5-4 with TRBJ1-1, with D possibly TRBD1 on 5 matching bases. Trimming left V 4 bases short and J 2 bases short, with 9 bases between. Germline assignment: CDR1 SGHNT and CDR2 YYREEE (reference sequence). The CDR3 has 13 residues. The CDR3 DNA reads as TGTGCCAGCAGCCGTCAGGGCAACACTGAAGCTTTCTTT. This encodes CASSRQGNTEAFF.

This clone has only one observation. This chain uses TRBV11-3 with TRBJ2-2, with 10 bases aligning to TRBD1. Germline V CDR1 and CDR2: SGHNT, YENEEA. CDR3 size: 16 residues. The trim removed 5 bases at V and 5 bases at J, leaving 8 bases unmatched. CDR3 coding DNA: TGTGCCAGCAGCCCCCGGACAGGGGGTTCGACCGGGGAGCTGTTTTTT. Translation: CASSPRTGGSTGELFF.

The table lists this clone with a few counts. This chain joins TRBV15 and TRBJ1-5, with a tentative D call TRBD1 (6 bases). The ends were cut back, 6 bases at V and 3 bases at J, with 12 bases in the middle. The CDR3 extends over 14 amino acids. Germline V gives CDR1 LNHNV, CDR2 YYDKDF (reference sequence). The CDR3 sequence is CATSSGQTNQPQHF. CDR3 nucleotide sequence: TGTGCCACCAGTAGTGGACAGACCAATCAGCCCCAGCATTTT.

This rearrangement joins TRBV12-5 to TRBJ2-2; tentative D call: TRBD2 (5 bases). The CDR3 is 16 amino acids. The germline CDR1 and CDR2 sequences are LGHNT and FRNRAP. V was cut by 0 bases and J by 1 base, with 9 bases left in between. Written as DNA, the CDR3 is TGTGCTAGTGGTTTGGTACAGAGCGGGAACACCGGGGAGCTGTTTTTT. It translates to CASGLVQSGNTGELFF.

Regarding this clone: Other DNA sequences in the sample encode the same CDR3. The chain couples TRBV10-2 to TRBJ2-7; D call uncertain. CDR3 length: 8 amino acids. V dropped 11 bases and J dropped 6 bases, with 5 bases sitting between them. The germline V gene has CDR1 WSHSY and CDR2 SAAADI. CDR3 loop: CAVGEQYF. DNA for the CDR3: TGCGCCGTTGGCGAGCAGTACTTC.

V gene TRBV4-1 combines with J gene TRBJ2-5; TRBD2 matches 7 bases. Trimming removed 0 bases from V and 5 bases from J; junction bases left unmatched: 9. The CDR3 is 16 residues long. From germline, CDR1 is MGHRA and CDR2 YSYEKL. CDR3 sequence reads: CASSQDERGAWETQYF. In DNA form, the CDR3 reads TGCGCCAGCAGCCAAGATGAGCGGGGAGCCTGGGAGACCCAGTACTTC.

The chain has TRBV6-6 and TRBJ1-1, with 11 positions matching TRBD1. Trimming at V came to 4 bases and at J to 3 bases, leaving 1 base not matched to a gene. CDR3 size: 14 residues. Germline CDR1 reads MNHNY; CDR2 reads SVGAGI (reference sequence). The CDR3: CASSSGQGDTEAFF. CDR3 bases: TGTGCCAGCAGTTCGGGACAGGGGGACACTGAAGCTTTCTTT.

For the CDR3, the DNA is TGTGCCAGCAGCCCGACGTGGTTGGGTTCAGATACGCAGTATTTT. Residues: CASSPTWLGSDTQYF. The chain links TRBV11-2 to TRBJ2-3; no firm D call. Deletions cut 5 bases from V and 4 bases from J, with 16 bases between. Germline V gives CDR1 SGHAT, CDR2 FQNNGV. There are 15 residues in the CDR3.

The V gene is TRBV1, the J gene TRBJ2-7. TRBV1 is shown as a pseudogene. This CDR3 spans 15 amino acids. The CDR3 DNA is TGCACCCCCCTGGCAGGGGGAGGGCCCTCGAGCGAGCAGTACTTC. Translated: CTPLAGGGPSSEQYF.

This chain connects TRBV7-8 to TRBJ1-3; D ambiguous. CDR1 and CDR2 from the germline V gene are SGHVS and FQNEAQ. This CDR3 is built from 20 residues. V was shortened by 1 base and J by 0 bases, with 22 bases between the two germline ends. Here the CDR3 DNA reads TGTGCCAGCAGCTTAGATGGTCAGGTTCACCTCTTGACCTCTGGAAACACCATATATTTT. Amino acid sequence: CASSLDGQVHLLTSGNTIYF.